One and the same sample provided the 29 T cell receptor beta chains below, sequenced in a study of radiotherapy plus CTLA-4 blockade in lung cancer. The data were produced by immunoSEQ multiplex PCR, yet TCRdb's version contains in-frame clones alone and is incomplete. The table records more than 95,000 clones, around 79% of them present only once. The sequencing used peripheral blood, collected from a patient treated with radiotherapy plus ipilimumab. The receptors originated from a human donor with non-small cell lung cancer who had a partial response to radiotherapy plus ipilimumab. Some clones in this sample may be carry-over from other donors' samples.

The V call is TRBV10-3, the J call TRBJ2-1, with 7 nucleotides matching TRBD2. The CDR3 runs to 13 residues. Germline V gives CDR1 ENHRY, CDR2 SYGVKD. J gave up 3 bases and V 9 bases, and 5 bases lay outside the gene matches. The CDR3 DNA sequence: TGTGCCATAGGGACTACTTACTACAATGAGCAGTTCTTC. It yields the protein CAIGTTYYNEQFF.

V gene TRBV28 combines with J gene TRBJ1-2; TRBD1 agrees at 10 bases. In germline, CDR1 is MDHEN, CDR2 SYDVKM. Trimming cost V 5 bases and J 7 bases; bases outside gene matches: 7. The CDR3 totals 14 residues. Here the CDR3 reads CASSPGTGDFGYTF. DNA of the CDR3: TGTGCCAGCAGTCCCGGGACAGGGGATTTTGGCTACACCTTC.

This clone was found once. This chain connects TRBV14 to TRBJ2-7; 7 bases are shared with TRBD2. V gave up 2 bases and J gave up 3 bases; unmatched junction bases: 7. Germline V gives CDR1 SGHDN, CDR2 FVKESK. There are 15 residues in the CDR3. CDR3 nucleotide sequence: TGTGCCAGCAGCCAAAGTTGGGACTACAACTACGAGCAGTACTTC. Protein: CASSQSWDYNYEQYF.

CDR3 nucleotide sequence: TGTGCCAGCAGCCGGACAGGGGGCCAAGGGGGGCCCCAGCATTTT. The encoded protein is CASSRTGGQGGPQHF. The chain uses TRBV5-6 and TRBJ1-5; the match to TRBD1 covers 11 bases. V gave up 4 bases and J gave up 9 bases; unmatched junction bases: 9. Germline-derived CDR1 and CDR2 are SGHDT and YYEEEE. This CDR3 is built from 15 residues. The full variable domain, its missing parts supplied by reference TRBV5-6 and TRBJ1-5, is DAGVTQSPTHLIKTRGQQVTLRCSPKSGHDTVSWYQQALGQGPQFIFQYYEEEERQRGNFPDRFSGHQFPNYSSELNVNALLLGDSALYLCASSRTGGQGGPQHFGDGTRLSIL.

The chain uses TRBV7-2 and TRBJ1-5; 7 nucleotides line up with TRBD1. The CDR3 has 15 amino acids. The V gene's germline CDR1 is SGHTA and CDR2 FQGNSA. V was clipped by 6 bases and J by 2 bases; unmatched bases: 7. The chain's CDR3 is CASSSGQLRNQPQHF. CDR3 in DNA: TGTGCCAGCAGTTCGGGACAGCTTCGCAATCAGCCCCAGCATTTT.

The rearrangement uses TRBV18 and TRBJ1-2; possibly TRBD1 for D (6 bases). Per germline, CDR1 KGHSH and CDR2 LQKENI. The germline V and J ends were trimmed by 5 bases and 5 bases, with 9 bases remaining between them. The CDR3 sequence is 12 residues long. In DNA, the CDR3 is TGTGCCAGCTCAGGGGACACTTATGGCTACACCTTC. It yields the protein CASSGDTYGYTF.

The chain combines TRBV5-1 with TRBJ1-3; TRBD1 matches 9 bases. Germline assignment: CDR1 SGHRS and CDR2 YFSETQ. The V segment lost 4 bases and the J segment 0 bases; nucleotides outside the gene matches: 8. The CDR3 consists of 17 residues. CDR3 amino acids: CASSTGTGSYSGNTIYF. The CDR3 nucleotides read TGCGCCAGCAGCACGGGGACAGGGTCCTACTCTGGAAACACCATATATTTT.

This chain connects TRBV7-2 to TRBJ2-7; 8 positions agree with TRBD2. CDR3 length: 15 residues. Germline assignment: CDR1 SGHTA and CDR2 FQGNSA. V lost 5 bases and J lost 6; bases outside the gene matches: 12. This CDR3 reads CASSPKAGGTGEQYF. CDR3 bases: TGTGCCAGCAGCCCAAAGGCGGGGGGTACAGGCGAGCAGTACTTC.

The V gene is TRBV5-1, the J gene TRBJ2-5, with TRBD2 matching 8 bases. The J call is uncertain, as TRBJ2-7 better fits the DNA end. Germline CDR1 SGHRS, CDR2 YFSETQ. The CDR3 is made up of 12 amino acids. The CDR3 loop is CASRGSGDEQYF. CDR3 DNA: TGCGCCAGCAGAGGTAGCGGGGACGAGCAGTACTTC.

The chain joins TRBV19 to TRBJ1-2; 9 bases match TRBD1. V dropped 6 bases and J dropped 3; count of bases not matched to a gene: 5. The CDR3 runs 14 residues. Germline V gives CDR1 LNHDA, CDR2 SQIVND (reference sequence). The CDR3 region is CASSRDRDYYGYTF. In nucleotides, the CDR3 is TGTGCCAGTAGCCGGGACAGGGATTACTATGGCTACACCTTC.

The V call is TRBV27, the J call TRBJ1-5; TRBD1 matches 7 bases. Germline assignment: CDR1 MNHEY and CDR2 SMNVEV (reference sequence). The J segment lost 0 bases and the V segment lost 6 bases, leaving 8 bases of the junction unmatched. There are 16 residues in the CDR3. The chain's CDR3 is CASSPIRDSSNQPQHF. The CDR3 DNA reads TGTGCCAGCAGCCCGATACGGGACAGTAGCAATCAGCCCCAGCATTTT.

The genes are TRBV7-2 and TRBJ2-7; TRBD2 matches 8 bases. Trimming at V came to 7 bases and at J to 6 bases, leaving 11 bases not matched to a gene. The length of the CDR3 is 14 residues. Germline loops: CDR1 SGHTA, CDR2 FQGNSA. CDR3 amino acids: CASKTGLEVSEQYF. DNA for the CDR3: TGTGCCAGCAAAACGGGACTAGAGGTCTCCGAGCAGTACTTC.

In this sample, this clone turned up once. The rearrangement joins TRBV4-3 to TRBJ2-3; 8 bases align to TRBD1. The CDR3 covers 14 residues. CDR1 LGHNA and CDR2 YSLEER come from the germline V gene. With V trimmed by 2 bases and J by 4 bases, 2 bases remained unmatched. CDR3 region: CASSQRQGPDTQYF. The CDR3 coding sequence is TGCGCCAGCAGCCAAAGACAGGGGCCAGATACGCAGTATTTT.

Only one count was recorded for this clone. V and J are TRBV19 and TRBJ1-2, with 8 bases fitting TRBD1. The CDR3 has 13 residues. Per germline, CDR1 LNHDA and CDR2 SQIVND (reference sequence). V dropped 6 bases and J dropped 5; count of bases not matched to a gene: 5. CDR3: CASSPDREYGYTF. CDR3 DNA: TGTGCCAGTAGCCCGGACAGGGAGTATGGCTACACCTTC.

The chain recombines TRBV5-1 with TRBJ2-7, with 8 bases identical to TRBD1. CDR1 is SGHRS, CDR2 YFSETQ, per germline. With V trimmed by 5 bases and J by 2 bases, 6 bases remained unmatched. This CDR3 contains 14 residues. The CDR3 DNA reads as TGCGCCAGCAGTGCTTGGACAGGGCCCTACGAGCAGTACTTC. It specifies CASSAWTGPYEQYF.

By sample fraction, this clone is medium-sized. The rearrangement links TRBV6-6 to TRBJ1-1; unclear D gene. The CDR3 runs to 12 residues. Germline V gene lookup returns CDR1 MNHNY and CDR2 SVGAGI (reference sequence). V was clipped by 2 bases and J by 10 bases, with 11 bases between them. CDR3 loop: CASSYDGVRAFF. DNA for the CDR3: TGTGCCAGCAGTTACGACGGGGTGAGAGCTTTCTTT.

The CDR3 DNA sequence: TGTGCCAGCAGTTCTCCGTTGGAGACCCAGTACTTC. This sequence encodes CASSSPLETQYF. The V and J genes are TRBV28 and TRBJ2-5; D is unresolved. This CDR3 spans 12 amino acids. Looked up from germline, CDR1 is MDHEN and CDR2 is SYDVKM. V shed 4 bases and J shed 5 bases, with 8 bases lying between them.

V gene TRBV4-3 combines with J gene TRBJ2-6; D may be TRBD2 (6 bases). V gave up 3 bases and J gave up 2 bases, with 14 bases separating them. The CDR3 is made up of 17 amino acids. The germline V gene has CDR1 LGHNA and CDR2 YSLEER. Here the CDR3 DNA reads TGCGCCAGCAGCCACCGGGACTCGTTCACTGGGGCCAACGTCCTGACTTTC. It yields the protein CASSHRDSFTGANVLTF.

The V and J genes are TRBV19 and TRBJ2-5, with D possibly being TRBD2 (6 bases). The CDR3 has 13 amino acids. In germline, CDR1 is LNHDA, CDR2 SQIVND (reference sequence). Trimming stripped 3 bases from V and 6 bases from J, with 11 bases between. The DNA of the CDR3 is TGTGCCAGTAGTATCCACGGGAGCCAGACCCAGTACTTC. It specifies CASSIHGSQTQYF.

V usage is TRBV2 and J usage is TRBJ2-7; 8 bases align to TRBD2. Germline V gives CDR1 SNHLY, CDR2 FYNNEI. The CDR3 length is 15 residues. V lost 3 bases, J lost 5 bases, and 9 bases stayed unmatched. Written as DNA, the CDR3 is TGTGCCAGCAGTGATTTTACGGGAGGGCTCGACGAGCAGTACTTC. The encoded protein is CASSDFTGGLDEQYF. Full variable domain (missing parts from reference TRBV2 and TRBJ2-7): EPEVTQTPSHQVTQMGQEVILRCVPISNHLYFYWYRQILGQKVEFLVSFYNNEISEKSEIFDDQFSVERPDGSNFTLKIRSTKLEDSAMYFCASSDFTGGLDEQYFGPGTRLTVT.

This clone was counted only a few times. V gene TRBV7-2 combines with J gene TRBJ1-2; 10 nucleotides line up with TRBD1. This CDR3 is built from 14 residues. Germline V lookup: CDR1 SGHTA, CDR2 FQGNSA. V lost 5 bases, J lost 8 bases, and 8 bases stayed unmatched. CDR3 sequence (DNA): TGTGCCAGCAGCACCCGGACAGGGGGGTTGGGCTACACCTTC. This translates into CASSTRTGGLGYTF.

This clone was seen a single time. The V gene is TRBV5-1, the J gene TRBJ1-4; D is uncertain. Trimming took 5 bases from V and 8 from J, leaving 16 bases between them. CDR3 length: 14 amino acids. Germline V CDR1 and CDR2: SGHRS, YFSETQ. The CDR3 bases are TGCGCCAGCAGTCTAGGCCTGCTCGGAGAAAAACTGTTTTTT. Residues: CASSLGLLGEKLFF.

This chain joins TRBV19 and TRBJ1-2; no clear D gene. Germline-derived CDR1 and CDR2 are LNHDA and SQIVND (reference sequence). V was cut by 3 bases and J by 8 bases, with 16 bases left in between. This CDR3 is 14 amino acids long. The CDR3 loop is CASSIEGQTGGYTF. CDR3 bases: TGTGCCAGTAGTATCGAGGGTCAAACGGGGGGCTACACCTTC.

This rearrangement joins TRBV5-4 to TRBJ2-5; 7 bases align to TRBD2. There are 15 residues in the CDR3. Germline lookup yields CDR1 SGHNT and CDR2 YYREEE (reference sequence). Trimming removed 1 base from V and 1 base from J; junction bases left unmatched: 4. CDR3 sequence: CASSLQRGAQETQYF. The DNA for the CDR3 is TGTGCCAGCAGCTTGCAGCGGGGCGCCCAAGAGACCCAGTACTTC.

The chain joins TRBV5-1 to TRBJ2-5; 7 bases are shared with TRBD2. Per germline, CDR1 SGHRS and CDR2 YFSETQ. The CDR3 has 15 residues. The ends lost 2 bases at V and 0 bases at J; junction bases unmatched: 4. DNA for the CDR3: TGCGCCAGCAGCTTAGTAGCGGGTAACCAAGAGACCCAGTACTTC. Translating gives CASSLVAGNQETQYF.

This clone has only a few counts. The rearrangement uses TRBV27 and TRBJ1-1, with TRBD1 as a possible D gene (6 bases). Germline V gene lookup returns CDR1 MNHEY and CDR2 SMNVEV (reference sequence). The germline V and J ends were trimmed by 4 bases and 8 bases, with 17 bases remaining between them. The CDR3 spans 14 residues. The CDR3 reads CASSSDPERGEAFF. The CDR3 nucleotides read TGTGCCAGCAGTTCCGACCCCGAGAGGGGGGAAGCTTTCTTT.

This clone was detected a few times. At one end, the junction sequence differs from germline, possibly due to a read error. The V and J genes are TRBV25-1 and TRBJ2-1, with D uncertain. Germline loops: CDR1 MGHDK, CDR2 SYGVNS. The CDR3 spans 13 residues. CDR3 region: CASSLNHYKEQFF. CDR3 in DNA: TGTGCCAGCAGCCTCAACCATTACAAGGAGCAGTTCTTC.

CDR3 in DNA: TGCAGCGTTAGAGAGGCCACCTACGAGCAGTACTTC. It codes for CSVREATYEQYF. The J gene is TRBJ2-7, the V gene TRBV29-1; no clear D gene. The CDR3 runs to 12 residues. V was pared by 5 bases and J by 2 bases, with 10 bases between. Per germline, CDR1 SQVTM and CDR2 ANQGSEA.

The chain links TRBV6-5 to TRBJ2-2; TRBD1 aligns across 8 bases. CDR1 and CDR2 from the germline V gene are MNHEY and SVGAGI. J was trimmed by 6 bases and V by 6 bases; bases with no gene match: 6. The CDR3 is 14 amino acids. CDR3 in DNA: TGTGCCAGCAGGAAGACAGGGGTCGCCGGGGAGCTGTTTTTT. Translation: CASRKTGVAGELFF.